This T cell receptor beta chain emerged from a study of CD8 T cells in Susac syndrome. Notes on the study in general: Individuals included in the TCR sequencing and HLA analysis were acknowledged by the study to be relatively few in number.

About this clonotype: Its antigen is not known.

CD8+ and CD4+ T cells from blood underwent TCR beta sequencing, which was carried out in a high-throughput format. CDR3 length equals 19 residues. V lost 5 bases, J lost 1 base, and 21 bases lay in between. Germline V gives CDR1 SEHNR, CDR2 FQNEAQ (reference sequence). RNA totalling 0.5 to 1 ug underwent reverse transcription with random hexamers. One entry per CDR3 protein results from TCRdb running MiXCR on the immunoSEQ multiplex PCR reads. The sample lists around 150,000 distinct CDR3 sequences, approximately 95% occurring once. Sequenced: CD8+ T cells from PBMCs. The sequence was obtained from a human donor in good health. J is TRBJ2-6 and V is TRBV7-9, with D possibly being TRBD1 or TRBD2 (5 bases each). CDR3 bases: TGTGCCAGCAGCCCATACCGGGACGACGGTAGATCTGGGGCCAACGTCCTGACTTTC. Translated, it gives CASSPYRDDGRSGANVLTF.